The next 8 T cell receptor beta chains were all read from a single sample in a study of beta chain features in type 1 diabetes. Isolated RNA was reverse transcribed in full, so expressed TCRB transcripts were sequenced. Assay used: immunoSEQ multiplex PCR; TCRdb lists only in-frame clones, some missing. The repertoire holds under 300,000 clones, with 27% as singletons. Material: central memory CD4+ T cells from blood. The receptors come from a man aged 25-45 years in good health.

This clone showed up many times. The chain carries TRBV5-1 and TRBJ2-1; 12 bases match TRBD2. The CDR3 totals 15 residues. Germline values: CDR1 SGHRS, CDR2 YFSETQ. V lost 4 bases and J lost 8; bases outside the gene matches: 7. CDR3 amino acids: CASSNLAGGWDEQFF. As DNA, the CDR3 is TGCGCCAGCAGCAATCTAGCGGGAGGGTGGGATGAGCAGTTCTTC.

This clone was observed a handful of times. Other DNA sequences in this specimen translate into the identical CDR3. The genes are TRBV15 and TRBJ2-3; D is unclear. Germline values: CDR1 LNHNV, CDR2 YYDKDF (reference sequence). The CDR3 is 11 amino acids. V was clipped by 1 base and J by 6 bases, with 2 bases between them. Here the CDR3 DNA reads TGTGCCACCAGCAGAGCGGATACGCAGTATTTT. This encodes CATSRADTQYF.

This clone showed up just a few times. This sequence joins TRBV5-1 and TRBJ2-1, with 10 positions matching TRBD2. This CDR3 contains 17 residues. In germline, CDR1 is SGHRS, CDR2 YFSETQ. V shed 4 bases and J 5 bases; nucleotides not matched to a gene: 12. CDR3 DNA sequence: TGCGCCAGCAGCCCAACCGCTAAGCGGGGGGGTAACAATGAGCAGTTCTTC. Its protein product is CASSPTAKRGGNNEQFF. Variable domain in full (rest from reference TRBV5-1 and TRBJ2-1): KAGVTQTPRYLIKTRGQQVTLSCSPISGHRSVSWYQQTPGQGLQFLFEYFSETQRNKGNFPGRFSGRQFSNSRSEMNVSTLELGDSALYLCASSPTAKRGGNNEQFFGPGTRLTVL.

Only a few counts were recorded for this clone. The rearrangement joins TRBV29-1 to TRBJ2-3, with a weak D call TRBD2 (5 bases). CDR1 SQVTM and CDR2 ANQGSEA come from the germline V gene. V was shortened by 7 bases and J by 2 bases, with 7 bases between the two germline ends. CDR3 length equals 11 residues. The CDR3 reads CSGGLTDTQYF. The CDR3 coding sequence is TGCAGCGGAGGGCTCACAGATACGCAGTATTTT.

This sequence joins TRBV6-5 and TRBJ1-2; D not resolved. Germline loops: CDR1 MNHEY, CDR2 SVGAGI. This CDR3 region has 14 residues. V was trimmed by 4 bases and J by 5 bases, leaving 14 bases between them. The CDR3 nucleotides are TGTGCCAGCAGTTTAACTTCGACGAAGTATGGCTACACCTTC. Translating it yields CASSLTSTKYGYTF.

The rearrangement links TRBV30 to TRBJ1-2; 7 bases are shared with TRBD1. The germline gives CDR1 GTSNPN, CDR2 SVGIG (reference sequence). The J segment lost 2 bases and the V segment lost 2 bases, leaving 8 bases of the junction unmatched. CDR3 length equals 15 residues. The CDR3: CAWSSTGKINYGYTF. The DNA for the CDR3 is TGTGCCTGGAGTTCGACAGGGAAGATAAACTATGGCTACACCTTC.

This sequence joins TRBV2 and TRBJ2-3; D gene ambiguous. The length of the CDR3 is 15 residues. Germline CDR1 reads SNHLY; CDR2 reads FYNNEI. V lost 4 bases, J lost 5 bases, and 16 bases lay in between. CDR3 amino acids: CASSATGSSGDTQYF. The CDR3, as DNA: TGTGCCAGCAGTGCTACCGGGTCCTCCGGAGATACGCAGTATTTT.

This chain links TRBV4-2 with TRBJ1-5; 7 bases line up with TRBD1. This CDR3 contains 14 residues. Germline V gene lookup returns CDR1 LGHNA and CDR2 YNFKEQ. V lost 2 bases and J lost 7; bases outside the gene matches: 5. The CDR3 DNA reads TGTGCCAGCAGCCAACCCGGACAGGCCCAGCCCCAGCATTTT. It encodes CASSQPGQAQPQHF.